This paragraph covers one T cell receptor (beta chain) sequence. Its antigen is currently unknown. These data belong to a study of vaccination and CD4 T cells after COVID-19. Sequenced with the Oncomine TCR Beta short-read assay was DNA taken from cultured CD4+ T cells. TCRdb independently ran MiXCR on the PCR reads; one entry per CDR3 protein. Of 15,000 to 20,000 distinct CDR3 sequences listed, 60% to 70% are singletons. Documented treatment: approximately nine-day PBMC culture with coronavirus spike peptide pools or control peptides (ViraFEST assay). This CDR3 comprises 16 residues. V lost 1 base and J 5 bases, leaving 17 bases between the germline ends. CDR1 GTSNPN and CDR2 SVGIG come from the germline V gene (reference sequence).

V is TRBV30 and J is TRBJ2-2; D is possibly TRBD1 (6 bases). This receptor was taken from a human donor who had recovered from COVID-19. Material: CD4+ T cells from blood, cultured in vitro. CDR3 residues: CAWSDPRVGATGELFF. As DNA, the CDR3 is TGTGCCTGGAGTGACCCCAGGGTGGGGGCGACCGGGGAGCTGTTTTTT.